This T cell receptor (beta chain) is drawn from a study of blood T cell repertoires in COVID-19 (dated by TCRdb to 2018 to 2021). Broadly, across the study: Collaborator samples came from the United States, Italy and Spain and covered acute and convalescent phases of COVID-19. Samples came from the ongoing ImmuneRACE study (first 160 participants) plus 1,254 subjects from 6 global collaborators. Where available, HLA class I and class II types were taken from metadata supplied by the sample provider and were not determined by assay-based typing. Nearly every sample came with metadata listing a de-identified subject ID, COVID-19 status, age in years and sex. The material from the prospective study consisted of cDNA or gDNA derived from T cells, B-cell-depleted T cells, or PBMCs. The dataset comprised deeply sampled blood TCRbeta repertoires from subjects exposed to, actively infected with, or recovered from COVID-19. The repertoires were released in a freely available public database meant as a resource for research on the immune response to SARS-CoV-2. General study outcomes and caveats: Clinical and demographic metadata were provided uncurated, with the amount varying by source and participant.

TCRbeta CDR3 regions were amplified from genomic DNA by means of the immunoSEQ Assay, a bias-controlled multiplex PCR. The original pipeline was this. Nucleated cell counts per sample were estimated from amplification of reference gene primers within the assay. To quantify the absolute abundance of each unique TCRbeta CDR3 rearrangement, sequence reads were collapsed and filtered. For each sample, productive Simpson clonality was calculated by taking the square root of Simpson's diversity index across productive rearrangements. The table was pulled from immuneACCESS by TCRdb, which kept in-frame rearrangements only. Such tables lose some clones; where checked, under half of the loss comes from unresolved V genes, and the rest has no known cause. The DNA was the basis for D and trimming; V, J and clone size are from that table. The sample data list about 140,000 clones, and 75% to 85% of these were observed just once. Over 4% of the sample is held by the ten biggest clonotypes.

Each collaborating institution followed its own protocols to collect whole blood in K2EDTA tubes. For TCRbeta analysis, collaborators shipped samples in one of three forms: frozen whole blood, isolated PBMCs, or DNA extracted from either of those sample types. Details on this clone: Which antigen it targets is not known. It has no much larger one-base neighbor in the sample; base qualities were not kept.

Inclusive of the bounding cysteine and phenylalanine, the CDR3 is 14 residues long. Only the CDR3 part of the read is kept: 42 bases, read in frame from the first base. CDR1 and CDR2 are read off the germline V gene as SGHRS and YFSETQ. Compared with germline, V lacks 6 bases and J lacks 2 bases; bases without a gene match: 8. This receptor chain uses TRBV5-1 and TRBJ2-7, and TRBD1 aligns with 7 junction nucleotides. The sequencing sample was made of peripheral blood. The sequence was obtained from a woman of 80 years or more with active or convalescent COVID-19. Here is the DNA: TGCGCCAGCACCAGAGGGACAGAAACCTACGAGCAGTACTTC. It encodes CASTRGTETYEQYF.